Below are 28 T cell receptor beta chains sequenced from a single sample in a study of identical twins. TCRdb reanalysed the 5' RACE reads using MiXCR and keeps one entry per CDR3 protein. The data hold 1,800,000 or so distinct CDR3 sequences, with about 31% observed a single time. Sequenced input: cord blood. These receptors all come from a newborn girl in good health.

This clonotype was picked up a small number of times. The rearrangement links TRBV3-1 to TRBJ1-4; D gene uncertain. Trimming pared 3 bases from V and 4 bases from J, leaving 9 bases between. CDR1 is LGHDT and CDR2 is YNNKEL in the germline V gene (reference sequence). The CDR3 totals 14 residues. The CDR3 nucleotides read TGTGCCAGCAGCCATGCCGGGCGTAATGAAAAACTGTTTTTT. This codes for CASSHAGRNEKLFF.

The chain employs TRBV20-1 and TRBJ2-3; weak D call: TRBD2 (5 bases). V gave up 7 bases and J gave up 6 bases, with 11 bases separating them. The germline V gene encodes CDR1 DFQATT and CDR2 SNEGSKA (reference sequence). The CDR3 totals 11 residues. The CDR3 sequence: CSGETGDTQYF. The CDR3 DNA follows: TGCAGTGGAGAGACGGGGGATACGCAGTATTTT.

This chain connects TRBV13 to TRBJ2-3, with 9 positions matching TRBD1. J was trimmed by 2 bases and V by 4 bases; bases with no gene match: 7. The CDR3 length is 16 residues. Germline CDR1 reads PRHDT; CDR2 reads FYEKMQ (reference sequence). The CDR3 loop reads CASSSGTGPTTDTQYF. CDR3 in DNA: TGTGCCAGCAGCTCCGGGACAGGGCCCACCACAGATACGCAGTATTTT.

V gene TRBV11-2 combines with J gene TRBJ2-1; a possible D gene is TRBD1 (6 bases). The V and J ends lost 4 bases and 7 bases respectively, with 20 bases between them. The CDR3 has 16 amino acids. Germline V gene data show CDR1 as SGHAT and CDR2 as FQNNGV. For the CDR3, the DNA is TGTGCCAGCAGCTCCCTACAGGGCCCCCCTCGGAATGAGCAGTTCTTC. Amino acids: CASSSLQGPPRNEQFF.

The chain is built from TRBV13 and TRBJ2-1; D is ambiguous. V lost 2 bases and J lost 12, with 23 bases in between. Germline V CDR1 and CDR2: PRHDT, FYEKMQ (reference sequence). This CDR3 comprises 16 residues. Here the CDR3 reads CASSLKRIFGGFGQFF. The CDR3 nucleotides are TGTGCCAGCAGCTTAAAACGGATATTCGGCGGTTTTGGGCAGTTCTTC. The full variable domain, with the rest looked up from reference TRBV13 and TRBJ2-1, is AAGVIQSPRHLIKEKRETATLKCYPIPRHDTVYWYQQGPGQDPQFLISFYEKMQSDKGSIPDRFSAQQFSDYHSELNMSSLELGDSALYFCASSLKRIFGGFGQFFGPGTRLTVL.

The chain is built from TRBV10-3 and TRBJ2-1; 9 bases are a match to TRBD1. V was clipped by 2 bases and J by 4 bases; unmatched bases: 3. Germline V gene data show CDR1 as ENHRY and CDR2 as SYGVKD. CDR3 length equals 15 residues. The CDR3 spells CAISEPGQGYNEQFF. The CDR3 bases are TGTGCCATCAGTGAGCCCGGACAGGGGTACAATGAGCAGTTCTTC.

V and J are TRBV14 and TRBJ2-5; TRBD2 matches at 11 bases. Germline trimming cut 1 base from V and 1 base from J; bases unmatched to any gene: 8. CDR1 is SGHDN, CDR2 FVKESK, per germline. CDR3 size: 18 residues. Here the CDR3 DNA reads TGTGCCAGCAGCCAAGTTCCCATCGGACTAGCGGGCCAAGAGACCCAGTACTTC. Its translation: CASSQVPIGLAGQETQYF. The full variable domain, rest sourced from reference TRBV14 and TRBJ2-5, is EAGVTQFPSHSVIEKGQTVTLRCDPISGHDNLYWYRRVMGKEIKFLLHFVKESKQDESGMPNNRFLAERTGGTYSTLKVQPAELEDSGVYFCASSQVPIGLAGQETQYFGPGTRLLVL.

This clonotype was counted a single time. The chain links TRBV6-6 to TRBJ2-1, with TRBD1 as a possible D gene (5 bases). CDR1 and CDR2 from the germline V gene are MNHNY and SVGAGI (reference sequence). The CDR3 has 15 amino acids. Trimming took off 2 bases at V and 2 bases at J, with 10 bases between the two ends. The CDR3 loop is CASSYRLGAYNEQFF. In nucleotides, the CDR3 is TGTGCCAGCAGTTACCGATTAGGGGCCTACAATGAGCAGTTCTTC.

This clonotype was detected many times. The chain combines TRBV5-1 with TRBJ2-3, with D perhaps TRBD2 (6 bases). With 4 bases removed from V and 4 bases from J, the gap between germline ends came to 10 bases. The germline V gene encodes CDR1 SGHRS and CDR2 YFSETQ. This CDR3 spans 13 amino acids. CDR3 nucleotide sequence: TGCGCCAGCAGCCGGCTAGCGTCAGATACGCAGTATTTT. Protein product: CASSRLASDTQYF.

This clonotype has only a few counts. The CDR3 DNA is TGTGCCAGCAGTTCCGTTGGGACTAGCGCTCTGTACAATGAGCAGTTCTTC. Translation gives CASSSVGTSALYNEQFF. The chain links TRBV28 to TRBJ2-1, with 10 bases lining up with TRBD2. The V segment lost 4 bases and the J segment 4 bases; nucleotides outside the gene matches: 10. The CDR3 sequence is 17 residues long. CDR1 and CDR2 (germline): MDHEN, SYDVKM.

For this clonotype: Mismatch with germline at one junction end may stem from a read error. The gene calls are TRBV7-9 and TRBJ2-5; D unclear. The CDR3 totals 12 residues. CDR1 SEHNR and CDR2 FQNEAQ come from the germline V gene (reference sequence). The CDR3 sequence: CAGSLRGKTQYF. CDR3 in DNA: TGTGCCGGCAGCTTACGAGGAAAGACCCAGTACTTC.

This clonotype came up many times. Here the CDR3 DNA reads TGCAGTGGGAAGGAGGGGGCCCACGAGCAGTACTTC. Protein product: CSGKEGAHEQYF. The chain has TRBV20-1 and TRBJ2-7; tentative D call: TRBD1 (7 bases). The CDR3 loop spans 12 amino acids. Looked up from germline, CDR1 is DFQATT and CDR2 is SNEGSKA (reference sequence). Trimming left V 7 bases short and J 5 bases short, with 15 bases between.

The rearrangement uses TRBV20-1 and TRBJ2-7, with D maybe TRBD2 (6 bases). Trimming took 6 bases from V and 6 from J, leaving 21 bases between them. This CDR3 comprises 14 residues. Germline loops: CDR1 DFQATT, CDR2 SNEGSKA (reference sequence). CDR3 sequence: CSAGGTYRSREQYF. CDR3 DNA sequence: TGCAGTGCCGGCGGGACTTACCGGTCTCGCGAGCAGTACTTC.

This clonotype was detected only a few times. This chain joins TRBV20-1 and TRBJ1-5, with D unclear. Germline V gene sequence: CDR1 DFQATT, CDR2 SNEGSKA (reference sequence). The V end lost 1 base, the J end lost 1 base, and 11 bases lay between the germline ends. The CDR3 runs 15 residues. CDR3 sequence reads: CSARGRGWSNQPQHF. The DNA of the CDR3 is TGCAGTGCTAGAGGAAGAGGGTGGAGCAATCAGCCCCAGCATTTT.

V usage is TRBV20-1 and J usage is TRBJ2-7; 10 nucleotides line up with TRBD2. V shed 2 bases and J 1 base; nucleotides not matched to a gene: 5. The CDR3 is made up of 15 amino acids. CDR1 DFQATT and CDR2 SNEGSKA come from the germline V gene (reference sequence). CDR3 DNA sequence: TGCAGTGCTAGACCTAGCGGGGGCGCTTCCTACGAGCAGTACTTC. Protein sequence: CSARPSGGASYEQYF.

The gene calls are TRBV7-9 and TRBJ2-1; perhaps TRBD2 as D (6 bases). Germline V CDR1 and CDR2: SEHNR, FQNEAQ (reference sequence). Trimming removed 2 bases from V and 4 bases from J, with 15 bases in between. This CDR3 region has 16 residues. The CDR3 here is CASSLRPAAGYNEQFF. In DNA form, the CDR3 reads TGTGCCAGCAGCTTACGCCCGGCGGCGGGGTACAATGAGCAGTTCTTC.

This clonotype was seen ten or more times. The chain recombines TRBV2 with TRBJ2-7, with 7 bases aligning to TRBD1. With 6 bases clipped from V and 0 bases from J, the junction kept 2 bases outside the gene matches. This CDR3 is 13 amino acids long. Germline-derived CDR1 and CDR2 are SNHLY and FYNNEI. CDR3 nucleotide sequence: TGTGCCAGCAGGGACAGGAGCTCCTACGAGCAGTACTTC. Protein: CASRDRSSYEQYF.

The V call is TRBV7-9, the J call TRBJ1-2, with a tentative D call TRBD1 (6 bases). Germline CDR1 SEHNR, CDR2 FQNEAQ (reference sequence). Trimming stripped 2 bases from V and 4 bases from J, with 14 bases between. The CDR3 contains 15 residues. CDR3 region: CASSLTAGEVYGYTF. DNA of the CDR3: TGTGCCAGCAGCTTAACCGCAGGGGAAGTCTATGGCTACACCTTC.

This clonotype has at least ten counts. V is TRBV20-1 and J is TRBJ2-3; tentative D call: TRBD2 (5 bases). The CDR3 has 15 amino acids. The V and J ends lost 4 bases and 6 bases respectively, with 20 bases between them. Germline V lookup: CDR1 DFQATT, CDR2 SNEGSKA (reference sequence). The CDR3 DNA follows: TGCAGTGCTACCTCCATTGGACTGGCCCCGGATACGCAGTATTTT. This encodes CSATSIGLAPDTQYF.

The chain couples TRBV18 to TRBJ1-2; TRBD1 matches 11 bases. The trim removed 3 bases at V and 3 bases at J, leaving 3 bases unmatched. CDR1 is KGHSH and CDR2 is LQKENI in the germline V gene. The CDR3 length is 15 residues. The CDR3 DNA reads TGTGCCAGCTCACCCGGGACAGGGGGTGACTATGGCTACACCTTC. Its protein product is CASSPGTGGDYGYTF. Filled out from reference TRBV18 and TRBJ1-2, the complete variable domain reads NAGVMQNPRHLVRRRGQEARLRCSPMKGHSHVYWYRQLPEEGLKFMVYLQKENIIDESGMPKERFSAEFPKEGPSILRIQQVVRGDSAAYFCASSPGTGGDYGYTFGSGTRLTVV.

The chain couples TRBV7-2 to TRBJ1-1; D uncertain. V lost 0 bases, J lost 6 bases, and 5 bases lay in between. CDR1 is SGHTA, CDR2 FQGNSA, per germline. CDR3 length: 12 residues. The CDR3 DNA sequence: TGTGCCAGCAGCTTAGCCAGCCCTGAAGCTTTCTTT. Translation: CASSLASPEAFF.

For the CDR3, the DNA is TGTGCCAGCAAACGAGACAAAAACATTCAGTACTTC. It translates to CASKRDKNIQYF. The rearrangement links TRBV6-6 to TRBJ2-4, with D unclear. CDR1 is MNHNY, CDR2 SVGAGI, per germline (reference sequence). The CDR3 has 12 residues. V lost 7 bases, J lost 3 bases, and 7 bases lay in between.

V is TRBV5-4 and J is TRBJ2-3; 15 bases line up with TRBD2. Trimming cost V 3 bases and J 3 bases; bases outside gene matches: 8. The CDR3 is made up of 18 amino acids. Germline V gene lookup returns CDR1 SGHNT and CDR2 YYREEE (reference sequence). CDR3 in amino acids: CASSSGLAGGPITDTQYF. CDR3 sequence (DNA): TGTGCCAGCAGCTCAGGACTAGCGGGAGGGCCTATTACAGATACGCAGTATTTT.

As regards this clonotype: A much larger clone lies a single base off, so this may be a read error. This rearrangement joins TRBV10-3 to TRBJ1-4; the match to TRBD1 covers 9 bases. V lost 8 bases to trimming and J lost 10 bases; unmatched junction nucleotides: 8. Looked up from germline, CDR1 is ENHRY and CDR2 is SYGVKD. CDR3 length equals 13 residues. In nucleotides, the CDR3 is TGTGCCATCGCTGGGACAGGGAGTGGAAAACTGTTTTTT. Protein product: CAIAGTGSGKLFF.

This clonotype has only a few counts. The chain has TRBV12-3 or TRBV12-4 and TRBJ2-1; 7 bases line up with TRBD1. V shed 6 bases and J 5 bases; nucleotides not matched to a gene: 7. The CDR3 totals 14 residues. The CDR3 DNA follows: TGTGCCAGCAGGCCAGGGACAGAAAACAATGAGCAGTTCTTC. As protein: CASRPGTENNEQFF.

The sample holds a few counts of this clonotype. V usage is TRBV25-1 and J usage is TRBJ2-3; 7 nucleotides align to TRBD2. The CDR3 spans 15 residues. V lost 4 bases to trimming and J lost 0 bases; unmatched junction nucleotides: 4. Germline V CDR1 and CDR2: MGHDK, SYGVNS. Here the CDR3 reads CASSGASGSTDTQYF. The CDR3 region has the DNA TGTGCCAGCAGTGGGGCTAGCGGAAGCACAGATACGCAGTATTTT.

This clonotype was observed once. The V and J genes are TRBV20-1 and TRBJ2-7, with 13 bases lining up with TRBD2. Trimming at V came to 4 bases and at J to 12 bases, leaving 15 bases not matched to a gene. CDR3 size: 15 residues. Germline lookup yields CDR1 DFQATT and CDR2 SNEGSKA (reference sequence). The DNA of the CDR3 is TGCAGTGCTAAAGGGACTAGCGGGGATTCTACGAGGCTGTACTTC. This sequence encodes CSAKGTSGDSTRLYF.

Of note for this clonotype: This clone may be a read error of a much larger clone one base away. This chain uses TRBV12-3 or TRBV12-4 with TRBJ2-7, with 7 bases fitting TRBD2. Germline trimming cut 7 bases from V and 9 bases from J; bases unmatched to any gene: 21. This CDR3 has 16 amino acids. The CDR3 sequence: CASIPQGRGLPHGQYF. The CDR3 DNA is TGTGCCAGCATCCCTCAAGGGAGGGGCCTTCCCCACGGGCAGTACTTC.